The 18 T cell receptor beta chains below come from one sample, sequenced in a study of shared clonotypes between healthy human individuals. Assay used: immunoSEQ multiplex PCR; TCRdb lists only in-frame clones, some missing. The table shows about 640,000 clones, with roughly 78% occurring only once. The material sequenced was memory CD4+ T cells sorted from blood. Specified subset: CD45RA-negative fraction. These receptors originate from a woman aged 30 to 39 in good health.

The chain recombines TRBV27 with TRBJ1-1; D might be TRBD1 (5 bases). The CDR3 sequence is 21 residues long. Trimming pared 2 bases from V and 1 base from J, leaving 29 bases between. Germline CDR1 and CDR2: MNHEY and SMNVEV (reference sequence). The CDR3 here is CASSLRLRGGVPHGRNTEAFF. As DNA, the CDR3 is TGTGCCAGCAGTTTAAGGTTAAGGGGCGGCGTCCCCCACGGGAGGAACACTGAAGCTTTCTTT.

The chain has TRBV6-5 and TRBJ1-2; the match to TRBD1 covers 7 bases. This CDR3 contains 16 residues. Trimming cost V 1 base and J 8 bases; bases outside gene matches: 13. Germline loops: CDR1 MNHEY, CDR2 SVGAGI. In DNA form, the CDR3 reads TGTGCCAGCAGTTACTGGAATGGACAGGAGTCTAGGGGCTACACCTTC. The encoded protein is CASSYWNGQESRGYTF.

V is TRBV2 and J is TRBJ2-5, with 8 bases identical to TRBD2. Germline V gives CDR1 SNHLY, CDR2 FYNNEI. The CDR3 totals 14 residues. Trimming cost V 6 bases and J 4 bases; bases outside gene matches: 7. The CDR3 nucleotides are TGTGCCAGCAGGCTTAGCGGGATGCGAGAGACCCAGTACTTC. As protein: CASRLSGMRETQYF. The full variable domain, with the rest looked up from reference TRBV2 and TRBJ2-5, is EPEVTQTPSHQVTQMGQEVILRCVPISNHLYFYWYRQILGQKVEFLVSFYNNEISEKSEIFDDQFSVERPDGSNFTLKIRSTKLEDSAMYFCASRLSGMRETQYFGPGTRLLVL.

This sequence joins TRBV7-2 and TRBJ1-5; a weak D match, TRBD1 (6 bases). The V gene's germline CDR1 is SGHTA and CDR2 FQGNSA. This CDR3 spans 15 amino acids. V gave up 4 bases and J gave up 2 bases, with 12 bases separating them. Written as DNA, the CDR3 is TGTGCCAGCAGCTCAAGACAGGCGGGCAATCAGCCCCAGCATTTT. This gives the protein CASSSRQAGNQPQHF.

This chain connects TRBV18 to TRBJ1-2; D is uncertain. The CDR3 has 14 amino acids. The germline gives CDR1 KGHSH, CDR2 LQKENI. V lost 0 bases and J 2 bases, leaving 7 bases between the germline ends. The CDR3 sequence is CASSPPSRNYGYTF. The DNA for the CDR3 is TGTGCCAGCTCACCACCGTCCAGGAACTATGGCTACACCTTC. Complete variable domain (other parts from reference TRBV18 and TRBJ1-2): NAGVMQNPRHLVRRRGQEARLRCSPMKGHSHVYWYRQLPEEGLKFMVYLQKENIIDESGMPKERFSAEFPKEGPSILRIQQVVRGDSAAYFCASSPPSRNYGYTFGSGTRLTVV.

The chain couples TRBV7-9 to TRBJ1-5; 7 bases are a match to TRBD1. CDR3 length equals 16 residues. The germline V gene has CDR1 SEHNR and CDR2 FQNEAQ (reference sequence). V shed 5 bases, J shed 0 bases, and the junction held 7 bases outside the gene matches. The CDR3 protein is CASSARGSYSNQPQHF. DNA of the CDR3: TGTGCCAGCAGCGCCAGGGGGTCCTATAGCAATCAGCCCCAGCATTTT. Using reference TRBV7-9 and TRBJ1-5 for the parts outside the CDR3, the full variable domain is DTGVSQNPRHKITKRGQNVTFRCDPISEHNRLYWYRQTLGQGPEFLTYFQNEAQLEKSRLLSDRFSAERPKGSFSTLEIQRTEQGDSAMYLCASSARGSYSNQPQHFGDGTRLSIL.

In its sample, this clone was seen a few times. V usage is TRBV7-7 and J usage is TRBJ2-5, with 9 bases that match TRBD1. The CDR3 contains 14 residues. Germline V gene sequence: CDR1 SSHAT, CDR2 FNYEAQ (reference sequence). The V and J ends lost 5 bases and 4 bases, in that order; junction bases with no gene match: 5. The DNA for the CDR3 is TGTGCCAGCAGCCCACAGGACAGGGGAGAGACCCAGTACTTC. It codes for CASSPQDRGETQYF.

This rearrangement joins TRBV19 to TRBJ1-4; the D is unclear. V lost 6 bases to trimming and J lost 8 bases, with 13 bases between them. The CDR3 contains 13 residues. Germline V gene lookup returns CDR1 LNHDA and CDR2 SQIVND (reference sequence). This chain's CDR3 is CASRPYTDEKLFF. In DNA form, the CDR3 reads TGTGCCAGTAGACCCTATACAGACGAAAAACTGTTTTTT. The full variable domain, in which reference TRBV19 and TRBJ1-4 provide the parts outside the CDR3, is DGGITQSPKYLFRKEGQNVTLSCEQNLNHDAMYWYRQDPGQGLRLIYYSQIVNDFQKGDIAEGYSVSREKKESFPLTVTSAQKNPTAFYLCASRPYTDEKLFFGSGTQLSVL.

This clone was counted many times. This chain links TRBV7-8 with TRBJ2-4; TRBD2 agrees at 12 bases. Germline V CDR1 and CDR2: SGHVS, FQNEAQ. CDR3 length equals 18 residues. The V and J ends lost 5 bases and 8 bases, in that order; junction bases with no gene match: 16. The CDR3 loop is CASSPPRRLAGGRDIQYF. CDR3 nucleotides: TGTGCCAGCAGCCCTCCCCGGCGGCTAGCGGGAGGGAGGGACATTCAGTACTTC. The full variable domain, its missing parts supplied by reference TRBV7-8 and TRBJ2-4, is GAGVSQSPRYKVAKRGQDVALRCDPISGHVSLFWYQQALGQGPEFLTYFQNEAQLDKSGLPSDRFFAERPEGSVSTLKIQRTQQEDSAVYLCASSPPRRLAGGRDIQYFGAGTRLSVL.

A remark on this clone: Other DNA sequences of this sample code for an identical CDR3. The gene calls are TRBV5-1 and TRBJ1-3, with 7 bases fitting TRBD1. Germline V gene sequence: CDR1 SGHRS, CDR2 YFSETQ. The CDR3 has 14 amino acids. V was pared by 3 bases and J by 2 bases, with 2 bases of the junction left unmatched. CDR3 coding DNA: TGCGCCAGCAGCTCCGGGACAGCTGGAAACACCATATATTTT. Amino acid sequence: CASSSGTAGNTIYF.

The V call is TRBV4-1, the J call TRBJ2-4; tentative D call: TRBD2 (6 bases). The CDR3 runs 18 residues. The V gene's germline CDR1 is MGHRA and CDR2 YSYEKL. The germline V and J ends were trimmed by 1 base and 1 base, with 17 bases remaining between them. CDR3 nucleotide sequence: TGCGCCAGCAGCCAAGGACTAGGAGAGTCTGGGGCCAAAAACATTCAGTACTTC. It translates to CASSQGLGESGAKNIQYF.

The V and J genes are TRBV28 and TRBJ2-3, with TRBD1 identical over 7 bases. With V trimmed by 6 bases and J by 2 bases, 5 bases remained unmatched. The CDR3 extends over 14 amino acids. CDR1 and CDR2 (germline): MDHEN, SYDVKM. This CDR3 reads CASSRDSPTDTQYF. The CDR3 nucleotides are TGTGCCAGCAGCCGGGACAGCCCCACAGATACGCAGTATTTT.

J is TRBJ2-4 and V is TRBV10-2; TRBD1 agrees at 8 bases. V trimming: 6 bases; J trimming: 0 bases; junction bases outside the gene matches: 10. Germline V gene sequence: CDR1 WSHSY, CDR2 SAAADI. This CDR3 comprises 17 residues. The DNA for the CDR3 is TGCGCCAGCAGCGGCAGGGGGCTACAATTAGCCAAAAACATTCAGTACTTC. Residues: CASSGRGLQLAKNIQYF.

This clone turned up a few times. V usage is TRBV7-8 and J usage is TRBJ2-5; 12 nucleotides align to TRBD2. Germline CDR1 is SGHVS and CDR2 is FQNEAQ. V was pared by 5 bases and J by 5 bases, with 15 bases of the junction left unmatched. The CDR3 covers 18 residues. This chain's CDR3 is CASSITWTSGNREETQYF. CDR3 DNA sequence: TGTGCCAGCAGCATCACCTGGACTAGCGGGAATAGAGAGGAGACCCAGTACTTC. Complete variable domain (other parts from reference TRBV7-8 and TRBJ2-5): GAGVSQSPRYKVAKRGQDVALRCDPISGHVSLFWYQQALGQGPEFLTYFQNEAQLDKSGLPSDRFFAERPEGSVSTLKIQRTQQEDSAVYLCASSITWTSGNREETQYFGPGTRLLVL.

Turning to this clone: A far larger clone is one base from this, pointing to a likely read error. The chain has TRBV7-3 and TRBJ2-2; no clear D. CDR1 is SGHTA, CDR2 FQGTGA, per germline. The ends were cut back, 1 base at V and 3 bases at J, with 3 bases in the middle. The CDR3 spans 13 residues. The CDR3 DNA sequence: TGTGCCAGCAGCTTAAGTTACACCGGGGAGCTGTTTTTT. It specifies CASSLSYTGELFF. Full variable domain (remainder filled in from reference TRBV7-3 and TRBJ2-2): GAGVSQTPSNKVTEKGKYVELRCDPISGHTALYWYRQSLGQGPEFLIYFQGTGAADDSGLPNDRFFAVRPEGSVSTLKIQRTERGDSAVYLCASSLSYTGELFFGEGSRLTVL.

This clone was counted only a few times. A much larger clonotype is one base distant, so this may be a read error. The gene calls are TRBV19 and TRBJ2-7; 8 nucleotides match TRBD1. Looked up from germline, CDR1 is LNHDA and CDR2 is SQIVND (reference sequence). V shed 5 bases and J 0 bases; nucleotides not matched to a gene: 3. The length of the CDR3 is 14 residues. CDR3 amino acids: CASSRTGSSYEQYF. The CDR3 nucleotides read TGTGCCAGTAGTCGGACAGGGAGCTCCTACGAGCAGTACTTC.

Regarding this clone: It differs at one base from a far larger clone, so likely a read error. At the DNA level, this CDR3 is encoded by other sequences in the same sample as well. DNA for the CDR3: TGTGCCAACCGCCCAGGGATAACAGATACACAGTATTTT. Translation: CANRPGITDTQYF. The chain is built from TRBV30 and TRBJ2-3; D may be TRBD1 (5 bases). There are 13 residues in the CDR3. Germline assignment: CDR1 GTSNPN and CDR2 SVGIG (reference sequence).

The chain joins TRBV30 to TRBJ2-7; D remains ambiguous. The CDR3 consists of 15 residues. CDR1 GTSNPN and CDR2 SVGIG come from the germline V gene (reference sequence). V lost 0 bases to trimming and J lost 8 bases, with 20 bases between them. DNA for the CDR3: TGTGCCTGGAGTGTTGGAAGGGCCGGCGATCGGAAGCAGTACTTC. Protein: CAWSVGRAGDRKQYF.